This T cell receptor beta chain was recovered during a study of blood T cell repertoires in COVID-19. In the study overall: The study drew acute and convalescent COVID-19 samples from the United States, Italy and Spain. From T cells, B-cell-depleted T cells, or PBMCs came the material, which was cDNA or gDNA.

The authors' processing: For nucleated cells, counts were estimated from reference gene primer amplification. Only in-frame clones appear in the TCRdb table, and some are missing; sequencing was by immunoSEQ multiplex PCR. D and trimming were read from the DNA, whereas the V and J calls and clone size are those reported in that table. The sample includes some 150,000 clones, 65% to 90% of them seen just once. V lost 8 bases to trimming and J lost 7 bases; unmatched junction nucleotides: 4. This CDR3 has 13 amino acids. Looked up from germline, CDR1 is MNHEY and CDR2 is SVGAGI. This chain connects TRBV6-5 to TRBJ2-1; 11 bases fit TRBD2. Sequenced: peripheral blood. The sequence was obtained from an older man with acute or convalescent COVID-19. The DNA of the CDR3 is TGTGCCAGCCGTTTAGCGGGAGGGAATGAGCAGTTCTTC. Its translation is CASRLAGGNEQFF.